The sequence of this T cell receptor (beta chain) was determined in a study of Ad26.COV2.S vaccination and SARS-CoV-2 variants. Noted treatment: some 20 received Ad26.COV2.S at low or high dose, single or two shots; five or six received placebo; per-sample allocation not given. Specimen acquisition occurred on day 63 following the initial vaccine or placebo injection. Sequenced by immunoSEQ multiplex PCR; TCRdb stores in-frame clones only, minus some. The data show 300,000 to 400,000 clones, roughly 91% seen once. Germline V gene data show CDR1 as SGDLS and CDR2 as YYNGEE. The CDR3 length is 14 residues. Trimming removed 0 bases from V and 8 bases from J, with 12 bases in between.

J is TRBJ2-1 and V is TRBV9; D unresolved. The sample consisted of peripheral blood, taken in a trial of Ad26.COV2.S vaccine versus placebo. The source is a person between 18 and 65 years old who received the Ad26.COV2.S COVID-19 vaccine or a placebo. CDR3 sequence: CASSVVVGGDEQFF. In DNA, the CDR3 is TGTGCCAGCAGCGTAGTGGTTGGCGGCGATGAGCAGTTCTTC. Drawing the rest from reference TRBV9 and TRBJ2-1, the complete variable domain is DSGVTQTPKHLITATGQRVTLRCSPRSGDLSVYWYQQSLDQGLQFLIQYYNGEERAKGNILERFSAQQFPDLHSELNLSSLELGDSALYFCASSVVVGGDEQFFGPGTRLTVL.